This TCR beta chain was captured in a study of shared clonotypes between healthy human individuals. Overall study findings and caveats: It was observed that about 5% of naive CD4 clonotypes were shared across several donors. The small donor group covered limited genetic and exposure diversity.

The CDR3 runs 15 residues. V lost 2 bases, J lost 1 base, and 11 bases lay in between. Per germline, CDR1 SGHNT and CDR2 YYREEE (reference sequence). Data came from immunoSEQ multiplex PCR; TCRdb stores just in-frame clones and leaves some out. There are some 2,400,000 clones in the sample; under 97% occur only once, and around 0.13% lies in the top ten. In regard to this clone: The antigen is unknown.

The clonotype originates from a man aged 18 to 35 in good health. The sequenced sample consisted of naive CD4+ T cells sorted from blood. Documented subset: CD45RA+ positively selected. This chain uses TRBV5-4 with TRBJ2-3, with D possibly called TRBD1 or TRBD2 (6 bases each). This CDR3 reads CASSLGGRGTDTQYF. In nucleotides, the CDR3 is TGTGCCAGCAGCTTAGGGGGGCGAGGCACAGATACGCAGTATTTT.